This TCR beta chain was identified in a study of radiation and T cells in renal cell carcinoma. Background on the study: Nephrectomy followed 15 Gy stereotactic body radiation by 4 weeks.

This table comes from immunoSEQ multiplex PCR, and its TCRdb copy is limited to in-frame clones, with some not included. The data show about 130,000 clones, 88% seen once. Germline lookup yields CDR1 SGHTA and CDR2 FQGNSA. There are 13 residues in the CDR3. Trimming shortened V by 3 bases and J by 8 bases, and 11 bases separated the two germline ends. Time point noted: blood 2 weeks post-SBRT. Treatment here: 15 Gy SBRT to primary tumor, nephrectomy 4 weeks later. The sequencing used blood, collected from a patient whose treatment included radiotherapy and nephrectomy. This clonotype was sampled from a woman in her 70s with renal cell carcinoma. The rearrangement joins TRBV7-2 to TRBJ2-4; maybe TRBD2 (7 bases). In DNA, the CDR3 is TGTGCCAGCAGCTTCGGGGGGCCCGACATTCAGTACTTC. Translation: CASSFGGPDIQYF.